This T cell receptor beta chain was retrieved from a study of cytomegalovirus exposure and HLA in healthy donors. Both 60 Vbeta primers and 13 Jbeta primers went into the PCR. Measured with immunoSEQ multiplex PCR; TCRdb has only the in-frame clones, and not every one. The sample gives tens of thousands of clones, roughly 67% of which show up once; 5% to 7% is in the top ten. With 3 bases removed from V and 9 bases from J, the gap between germline ends came to 11 bases. The CDR3 extends over 13 amino acids. Germline assignment: CDR1 SNHLY and CDR2 FYNNEI. The chain carries TRBV2 and TRBJ2-2; D not resolved. The sequence derives from a man aged 50 to 60 in good health and CMV-seronegative. Sequencing used PBMCs. The CDR3 protein is CASSEIANRELFF. As DNA, the CDR3 is TGTGCCAGCAGTGAGATAGCCAACCGGGAGCTGTTTTTT.